The source of this T cell receptor beta chain is a study of identifying expanded T cells in peripheral blood (dated by TCRdb to the late 2010s). Describing the broader study: Technical replicates were generated by sequencing separate aliquots of the same genomic DNA pool, with four replicates compared pairwise.

The immunoSEQ Assay, which relies on bias-controlled multiplex PCR amplification of genomic DNA, was used to profile TCRbeta CDR3 regions. Regarding the original processing steps: To quantify the absolute abundance of each unique TCRbeta CDR3 region, the sequences were collapsed and filtered. Differential abundance was assessed using a binomial (Fisher-equivalent) model and a beta-binomial model in which time-dependent variance fitted from healthy donors was added. Clones with fewer than 5 combined templates were removed, and differential abundance was called for clones with a Benjamini-Hochberg FDR below 0.01. Beta-binomial variance was modeled as a function of total template count across the two samples using the form v = (b*log(k)+a)^2. TCRdb obtained this table from immuneACCESS and retained in-frame rearrangements with V and J assigned. These tables miss some clones; where compared with another copy, unresolved V genes account for less than half of the shortfall, and the remainder is unexplained. For V, J and clone size, that table is used; D and trimming come from the DNA. For this sample there are some 96,000 clones; about 87% appear just once. The ten largest clones capture approximately 5.7% of the sample.

This clone has only one observation. Its binding antigen is unknown. One base away there is no much larger clone; base qualities are not given. The full study reports these points: Between technical replicates the binomial model flagged roughly 1.1 differentially abundant clones, whereas over roughly 2 weeks the binomial model flagged about 15 and over roughly 4 weeks around 19. Variance in clone template counts between two-week samples significantly increased with total template count across all healthy donors. The authors expected biological variance in healthy repertoires might increase further over much longer intervals such as months to years. Across all healthy-donor time intervals, the beta-binomial model significantly cut both the number of clones called differentially abundant and the false-positive rate.

Sequences SGHDT (CDR1) and YYEEEE (CDR2) are obtained from the germline V gene. Trimming removed 6 bases from V and 3 bases from J; the gene matches leave 6 bases unexplained. The CDR3 covers 13 residues, taking in both the cysteine and the phenylalanine. This entry keeps only the CDR3 DNA: 39 bases, framed from base 1. During the collection period, no infections or other immune events were recorded for the healthy donors. Time-dependent variance in a beta-binomial model of T-cell clone differential abundance was calibrated using healthy-donor blood repertoires as a training cohort. The training cohort was composed of around ten healthy donors, 3 female and 7 male. Donor ages ranged from about 25 to 70 years, with an average of 43 years. Whole blood was collected from each healthy donor at three time points spaced two to three weeks apart and obtained from a commercial supplier. For immunosequencing, genomic DNA was extracted from unsorted whole blood.

Sequencing was carried out using blood. The sequence derives from a person aged 18-70 years in good health. This chain joins TRBV5-6 to TRBJ2-7, with 7 central nucleotides matching TRBD1. The CDR3 amino acid sequence is: CASNDRADYEQYF. At the DNA level, the sequence is TGTGCCAGCAACGACAGGGCGGACTACGAGCAGTACTTC.